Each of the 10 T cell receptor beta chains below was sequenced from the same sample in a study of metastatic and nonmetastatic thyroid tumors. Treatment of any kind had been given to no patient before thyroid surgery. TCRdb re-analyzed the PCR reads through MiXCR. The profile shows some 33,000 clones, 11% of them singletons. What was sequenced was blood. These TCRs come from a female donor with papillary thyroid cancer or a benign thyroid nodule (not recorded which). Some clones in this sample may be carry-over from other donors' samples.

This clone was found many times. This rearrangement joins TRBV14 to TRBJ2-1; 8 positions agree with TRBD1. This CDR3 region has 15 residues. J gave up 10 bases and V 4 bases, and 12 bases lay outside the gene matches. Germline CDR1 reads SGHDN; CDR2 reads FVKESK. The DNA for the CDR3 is TGTGCCAGCAGCCGTTCAAGAGACAGGGGAAACGAGCAGTTCTTC. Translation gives CASSRSRDRGNEQFF.

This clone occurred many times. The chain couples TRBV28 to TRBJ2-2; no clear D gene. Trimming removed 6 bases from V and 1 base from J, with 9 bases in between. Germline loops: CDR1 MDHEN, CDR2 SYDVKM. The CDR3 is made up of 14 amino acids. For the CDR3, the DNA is TGTGCCAGCAGCCGTGAGATGAACACCGGGGAGCTGTTTTTT. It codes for CASSREMNTGELFF.

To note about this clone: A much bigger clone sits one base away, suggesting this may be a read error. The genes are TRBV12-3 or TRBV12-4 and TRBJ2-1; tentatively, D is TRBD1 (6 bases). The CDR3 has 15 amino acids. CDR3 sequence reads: CVSTKRGGRYNEQFF. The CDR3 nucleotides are TGTGTCAGCACCAAAAGAGGGGGACGGTACAATGAGCAGTTCTTC.

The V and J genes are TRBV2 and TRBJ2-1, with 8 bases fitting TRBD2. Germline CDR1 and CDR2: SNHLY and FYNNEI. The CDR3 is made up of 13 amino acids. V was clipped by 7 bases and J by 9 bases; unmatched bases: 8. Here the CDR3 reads CASMISGSAEQFF. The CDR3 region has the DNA TGTGCCAGCATGATAAGCGGGAGCGCTGAGCAGTTCTTC. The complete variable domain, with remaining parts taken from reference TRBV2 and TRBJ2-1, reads EPEVTQTPSHQVTQMGQEVILRCVPISNHLYFYWYRQILGQKVEFLVSFYNNEISEKSEIFDDQFSVERPDGSNFTLKIRSTKLEDSAMYFCASMISGSAEQFFGPGTRLTVL.

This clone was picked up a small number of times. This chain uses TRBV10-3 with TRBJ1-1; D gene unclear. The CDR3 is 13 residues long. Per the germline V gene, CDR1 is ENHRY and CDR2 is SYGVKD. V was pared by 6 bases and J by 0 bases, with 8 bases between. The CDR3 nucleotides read TGTGCCATCAGCTTAGAGGTGAACACTGAAGCTTTCTTT. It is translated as CAISLEVNTEAFF.

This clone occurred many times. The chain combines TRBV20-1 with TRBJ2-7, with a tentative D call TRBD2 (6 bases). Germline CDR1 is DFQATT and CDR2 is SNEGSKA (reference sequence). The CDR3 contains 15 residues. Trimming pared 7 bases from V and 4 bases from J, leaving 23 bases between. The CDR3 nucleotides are TGCAGTGGCTCCCCCCGACGGGGGACGGAATACGAGCAGTACTTC. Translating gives CSGSPRRGTEYEQYF.

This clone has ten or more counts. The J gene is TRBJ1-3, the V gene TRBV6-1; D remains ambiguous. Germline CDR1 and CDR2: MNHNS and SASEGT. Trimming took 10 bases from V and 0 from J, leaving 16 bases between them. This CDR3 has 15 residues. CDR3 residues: CAIITRKSSGNTIYF. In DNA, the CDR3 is TGTGCCATCATAACCCGGAAGAGCTCTGGAAACACCATATATTTT.

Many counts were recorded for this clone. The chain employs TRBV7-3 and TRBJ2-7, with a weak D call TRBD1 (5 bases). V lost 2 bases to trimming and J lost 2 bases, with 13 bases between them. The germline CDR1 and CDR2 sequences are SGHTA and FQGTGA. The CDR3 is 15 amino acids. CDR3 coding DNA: TGTGCCAGCAGCTTAGGAGCTAGGGGCACCTACGAGCAGTACTTC. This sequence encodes CASSLGARGTYEQYF.

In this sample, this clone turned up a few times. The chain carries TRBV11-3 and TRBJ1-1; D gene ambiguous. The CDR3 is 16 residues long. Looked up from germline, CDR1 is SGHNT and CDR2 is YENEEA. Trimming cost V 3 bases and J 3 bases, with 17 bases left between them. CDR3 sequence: CASSFPPGSMDTEAFF. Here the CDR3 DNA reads TGTGCCAGCAGCTTCCCCCCCGGCAGCATGGACACTGAAGCTTTCTTT. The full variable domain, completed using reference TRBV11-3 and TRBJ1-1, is EAGVVQSPRYKIIEKKQPVAFWCNPISGHNTLYWYLQNLGQGPELLIRYENEEAVDDSQLPKDRFSAERLKGVDSTLKIQPAELGDSAVYLCASSFPPGSMDTEAFFGQGTRLTVV.

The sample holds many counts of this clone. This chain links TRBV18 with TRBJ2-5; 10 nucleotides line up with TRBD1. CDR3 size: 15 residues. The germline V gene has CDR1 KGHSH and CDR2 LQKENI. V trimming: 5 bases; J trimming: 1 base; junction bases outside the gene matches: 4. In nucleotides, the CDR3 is TGTGCCAGCTCAAGACAGGGGGCTGTCCAAGAGACCCAGTACTTC. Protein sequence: CASSRQGAVQETQYF.